These 28 T cell receptor beta chains were all obtained from the same sample, sequenced in a study of metastatic and nonmetastatic thyroid tumors. MiXCR re-clonotyped the PCR reads for TCRdb. Of about 20,000 clones detected, 22% appear once; the ten largest clones hold roughly 8.2%. Patients were all untreated before their thyroid surgery. Sequenced: adjacent normal tissue. The origin of the receptors is a female donor with papillary thyroid cancer or a benign thyroid nodule (not recorded which). Some clones in this sample may be carry-over from other donors' samples.

The J gene is TRBJ1-4, the V gene TRBV28; TRBD1 matches 8 bases. Germline V gives CDR1 MDHEN, CDR2 SYDVKM. CDR3 size: 15 residues. Trimming removed 2 bases from V and 5 bases from J; junction bases left unmatched: 4. The CDR3 sequence: CASSLGQGANEKLFF. The CDR3 coding sequence is TGTGCCAGCAGTTTAGGGCAGGGGGCGAATGAAAAACTGTTTTTT.

The rearrangement joins TRBV7-3 to TRBJ2-5; D possibly corresponds to TRBD1 (5 bases). Germline CDR1 and CDR2: SGHTA and FQGTGA. Trimming took off 8 bases at V and 3 bases at J, with 13 bases between the two ends. The CDR3 extends over 13 amino acids. The CDR3 reads CASARGSEETQYF. In DNA form, the CDR3 reads TGTGCCAGCGCTAGGGGATCCGAAGAGACCCAGTACTTC.

The chain employs TRBV2 and TRBJ2-7, with D perhaps being TRBD1 or TRBD2 (6 bases each). The CDR3 extends over 13 amino acids. From germline, CDR1 is SNHLY and CDR2 FYNNEI. Deletions cut 3 bases from V and 2 bases from J, with 8 bases between. This CDR3 is CASSERDTYEQYF. In nucleotides, the CDR3 is TGTGCCAGCAGTGAGCGGGACACCTACGAGCAGTACTTC.

This clone has a handful of counts. The chain has TRBV6-1 and TRBJ1-3; D unclear. CDR1 MNHNS and CDR2 SASEGT come from the germline V gene. CDR3 length: 13 residues. The V end lost 6 bases, the J end lost 4 bases, and 10 bases lay between the germline ends. CDR3 protein: CASRSPAGNTIYF. CDR3 nucleotides: TGTGCCAGCAGATCACCAGCCGGAAACACCATATATTTT.

By its share, this clone is medium-sized. DNA of the CDR3: TGTGCCAGCACCGGGACGGGATCCACAGATACGCAGTATTTT. As protein: CASTGTGSTDTQYF. This chain uses TRBV6-1 with TRBJ2-3; D tentatively fits TRBD1 or TRBD2 (5 bases each). Germline values: CDR1 MNHNS, CDR2 SASEGT. The CDR3 contains 14 residues. Trimming took off 7 bases at V and 2 bases at J, with 13 bases between the two ends.

A note on this clone: Given a much more abundant clone one base away, this may be a read error. This sequence joins TRBV4-1 and TRBJ2-1; D gene ambiguous. The CDR3 is made up of 16 amino acids. The germline V gene encodes CDR1 MGHRA and CDR2 YSYEKL. DNA for the CDR3: TGCGCCGGCAGCCAAGGGTCACCTCTAGAAGCCTATGAGCAGTTCTTC. Its protein is CAGSQGSPLEAYEQFF.

There are a few counts of this clone. This chain connects TRBV12-3 or TRBV12-4 to TRBJ1-1; D remains unclear. This CDR3 is 13 amino acids long. Trimming shortened V by 1 base and J by 6 bases, and 9 bases separated the two germline ends. This chain's CDR3 is CASSLDTKSEAFF. Here the CDR3 DNA reads TGTGCCAGCAGTTTAGATACGAAGTCTGAAGCTTTCTTT.

This clone has more than one count but fewer than ten. The same CDR3 can be traced to other DNA sequences in this sample. This chain joins TRBV6-2 or TRBV6-3 and TRBJ2-3; no firm D call. The CDR3 spans 14 residues. Germline V gene sequence: CDR1 MNHEY, CDR2 SVGEGT. V gave up 4 bases and J gave up 2 bases, with 10 bases separating them. As DNA, the CDR3 is TGTGCCAGCAGTTTTGGCCGGTTCACAGATACGCAGTATTTT. Residues: CASSFGRFTDTQYF.

The genes are TRBV2 and TRBJ2-5; the D gene could be TRBD1 or TRBD2 (6 bases each). The CDR3 totals 15 residues. Germline V gives CDR1 SNHLY, CDR2 FYNNEI. V was cut by 7 bases and J by 1 base, with 16 bases left in between. The CDR3 bases are TGTGCCAGCAACCGCAGGGGAGGCCCCCAAGAGACCCAGTACTTC. Translating gives CASNRRGGPQETQYF.

This clone was observed many times. The V and J genes are TRBV9 and TRBJ1-2; tentative D call: TRBD1 (5 bases). Deletions cut 0 bases from V and 6 bases from J, with 12 bases between. CDR3 size: 14 residues. CDR1 is SGDLS and CDR2 is YYNGEE in the germline V gene. For the CDR3, the DNA is TGTGCCAGCAGCGTAGGGCAGGGAGAGAATGGCTACACCTTC. This sequence encodes CASSVGQGENGYTF.

This clone has only one observation. A clone one base away is much larger, so this may be a read error. The CDR3 end shows no conserved phenylalanine or tryptophan, and so a read error is likely. Here the CDR3 reads CASRSAGGPDNEQFL. The CDR3 nucleotides are TGTGCCAGCAGGTCAGCGGGAGGGCCGGACAATGAGCAGTTCCTC. The chain joins TRBV7-2 to TRBJ2-1; 10 bases agree with TRBD2. V lost 6 bases and J lost 5; bases outside the gene matches: 7. The CDR3 is 15 residues long. Germline V CDR1 and CDR2: SGHTA, FQGNSA.

CDR3 sequence (DNA): TGTGCCAGCAGTTCACAGGGGTGGGGGGTTCCCCAGCATTTT. Its translation is CASSSQGWGVPQHF. The chain joins TRBV28 to TRBJ1-5, with 7 nucleotides matching TRBD1. The germline CDR1 and CDR2 sequences are MDHEN and SYDVKM. CDR3 size: 14 residues. V gave up 4 bases and J gave up 10 bases; unmatched junction bases: 10.

V usage is TRBV20-1 and J usage is TRBJ2-5, with D unresolved. The germline V gene has CDR1 DFQATT and CDR2 SNEGSKA (reference sequence). V was shortened by 3 bases and J by 8 bases, with 16 bases between the two germline ends. The CDR3 is 13 residues long. Here the CDR3 reads CSARRLPQDTQYF. The CDR3, as DNA: TGCAGTGCTAGGCGGCTACCTCAGGATACCCAGTACTTC.

At least ten counts were recorded for this clone. J is TRBJ1-2 and V is TRBV6-2 or TRBV6-3, with D unresolved. Germline V gene lookup returns CDR1 MNHEY and CDR2 SVGEGT. V was clipped by 7 bases and J by 2 bases, with 14 bases between them. The CDR3 totals 14 residues. CDR3 amino acids: CASTPSMGNYGYTF. In DNA, the CDR3 is TGTGCCAGCACCCCGTCCATGGGAAACTATGGCTACACCTTC.

The V gene is TRBV6-4, the J gene TRBJ1-1; 7 nucleotides line up with TRBD1. CDR3 length: 15 amino acids. Germline CDR1 MRHNA, CDR2 SNTAGT. The V and J ends lost 2 bases and 0 bases, in that order; junction bases with no gene match: 3. In DNA, the CDR3 is TGTGCCAGCAGTGACCCGGGACAGTTGAACACTGAAGCTTTCTTT. Its translation is CASSDPGQLNTEAFF.

The chain recombines TRBV20-1 with TRBJ1-6; the D is unclear. CDR3 length: 14 residues. Germline CDR1 DFQATT, CDR2 SNEGSKA (reference sequence). The germline V and J ends were trimmed by 2 bases and 0 bases, with 5 bases remaining between them. The CDR3 nucleotides are TGCAGTGCTAGATACAGCTCCTATAATTCACCCCTCCACTTT. It is translated as CSARYSSYNSPLHF.

This clone was observed a few times. The gene calls are TRBV30 and TRBJ1-2; D is uncertain. V lost 0 bases to trimming and J lost 3 bases, with 26 bases between them. Looked up from germline, CDR1 is GTSNPN and CDR2 is SVGIG (reference sequence). CDR3 length: 19 amino acids. CDR3 DNA sequence: TGTGCCTGGAGTGTACCTTTTGGAGCCGCGGCGATCGGGGACTATGGCTACACCTTC. Its protein is CAWSVPFGAAAIGDYGYTF. Drawing the rest from reference TRBV30 and TRBJ1-2, the complete variable domain is SQTIHQWPATLVQPVGSPLSLECTVEGTSNPNLYWYRQAAGRGLQLLFYSVGIGQISSEVPQNLSASRPQDRQFILSSKKLLLSDSGFYLCAWSVPFGAAAIGDYGYTFGSGTRLTVV.

This clone came up a few times. The chain is built from TRBV28 and TRBJ1-1, with a tentative D call TRBD1 (6 bases). The CDR3 consists of 12 residues. Trimming took 4 bases from V and 8 from J, leaving 11 bases between them. CDR1 is MDHEN and CDR2 is SYDVKM in the germline V gene. The CDR3 loop is CASSYLQGEAFF. The CDR3 DNA is TGTGCCAGCAGTTATTTACAGGGCGAAGCTTTCTTT.

The V gene is TRBV5-1, the J gene TRBJ2-2, with D perhaps matching TRBD2 (6 bases). CDR3 size: 16 residues. From germline, CDR1 is SGHRS and CDR2 YFSETQ. V was clipped by 0 bases and J by 2 bases, with 11 bases between them. This CDR3 reads CASSLELAANTGELFF. The CDR3 region has the DNA TGCGCCAGCAGCTTGGAACTAGCTGCCAACACCGGGGAGCTGTTTTTT. The full variable domain, in which reference TRBV5-1 and TRBJ2-2 provide the parts outside the CDR3, is KAGVTQTPRYLIKTRGQQVTLSCSPISGHRSVSWYQQTPGQGLQFLFEYFSETQRNKGNFPGRFSGRQFSNSRSEMNVSTLELGDSALYLCASSLELAANTGELFFGEGSRLTVL.

This clone occurred a few times. The chain combines TRBV12-3 or TRBV12-4 with TRBJ1-2; a weak D match, TRBD1 (5 bases). This CDR3 has 12 amino acids. Between the trimmed V and J ends, which lost 4 bases and 5 bases, there was a span of 8 bases. CDR3 coding DNA: TGTGCCAGCAGTTCTGGGGGATATGGCTACACCTTC. It codes for CASSSGGYGYTF.

V is TRBV30 and J is TRBJ2-2; TRBD1 or TRBD2 may be the D gene (6 bases each). V was pared by 0 bases and J by 0 bases, with 20 bases between. Germline lookup yields CDR1 GTSNPN and CDR2 SVGIG (reference sequence). The CDR3 covers 19 residues. CDR3 in DNA: TGTGCCTGGAGTGTATTCGGGGGCGCTTATTACGCGAACACCGGGGAGCTGTTTTTT. This encodes CAWSVFGGAYYANTGELFF.

V gene TRBV28 combines with J gene TRBJ1-1; 7 bases map to TRBD1. With V trimmed by 5 bases and J by 6 bases, 12 bases remained unmatched. CDR1 and CDR2 (germline): MDHEN, SYDVKM. The CDR3 runs 15 residues. CDR3 sequence: CASSPDGSRGAEAFF. As DNA, the CDR3 is TGTGCCAGCAGTCCCGACGGGAGCAGGGGGGCTGAAGCTTTCTTT.

This chain connects TRBV27 to TRBJ2-2; TRBD2 might be the D (6 bases). This CDR3 region has 17 residues. Germline V gene sequence: CDR1 MNHEY, CDR2 SMNVEV (reference sequence). The V and J ends lost 4 bases and 6 bases respectively, with 21 bases between them. CDR3 DNA sequence: TGTGCCAGCAGTTCCCGCCTCCGGGGAAGCGGGTCCGGGGAGCTGTTTTTT. Protein sequence: CASSSRLRGSGSGELFF.

Sample share makes this clone medium-sized (0.01 to 0.1%). The gene calls are TRBV19 and TRBJ2-3; D unresolved. The CDR3 totals 15 residues. V lost 1 base and J 0 bases, leaving 8 bases between the germline ends. CDR1 is LNHDA and CDR2 is SQIVND in the germline V gene (reference sequence). The CDR3 nucleotides read TGTGCCAGTAGTATAGGGGGATCTAGCACAGATACGCAGTATTTT. This gives the protein CASSIGGSSTDTQYF. The full variable domain, its missing parts supplied by reference TRBV19 and TRBJ2-3, is DGGITQSPKYLFRKEGQNVTLSCEQNLNHDAMYWYRQDPGQGLRLIYYSQIVNDFQKGDIAEGYSVSREKKESFPLTVTSAQKNPTAFYLCASSIGGSSTDTQYFGPGTRLTVL.

This chain links TRBV7-9 with TRBJ2-7; 11 bases line up with TRBD2. Germline CDR1 and CDR2: SEHNR and FQNEAQ (reference sequence). The CDR3 has 15 residues. Unmatched junction bases numbered 9, after V lost 8 bases and J lost 3 bases. The CDR3 reads CASAPQTSGNYEQYF. CDR3 in DNA: TGTGCCAGCGCTCCCCAGACTAGCGGGAACTACGAGCAGTACTTC. The complete variable domain, with remaining parts taken from reference TRBV7-9 and TRBJ2-7, reads DTGVSQNPRHKITKRGQNVTFRCDPISEHNRLYWYRQTLGQGPEFLTYFQNEAQLEKSRLLSDRFSAERPKGSFSTLEIQRTEQGDSAMYLCASAPQTSGNYEQYFGPGTRLTVT.

This clone appeared many times. J is TRBJ2-1 and V is TRBV29-1; 15 bases fit TRBD2. Germline trimming cut 2 bases from V and 8 bases from J; bases unmatched to any gene: 13. Germline CDR1 SQVTM, CDR2 ANQGSEA. This CDR3 is 18 amino acids long. In DNA form, the CDR3 reads TGCAGCGTTGAAAAGCACACCGGGACTAGCGGGAGGTTGGATGAGCAGTTCTTC. Its protein product is CSVEKHTGTSGRLDEQFF.

This clone occurred many times. This sequence joins TRBV4-2 and TRBJ1-2; 9 bases are a match to TRBD1. Unmatched junction bases numbered 10, after V lost 0 bases and J lost 5 bases. The CDR3 has 17 residues. Germline V gene data show CDR1 as LGHNA and CDR2 as YNFKEQ. This chain's CDR3 is CASSQEGRTGEGYGYTF. CDR3 nucleotide sequence: TGTGCCAGCAGCCAAGAAGGGAGGACAGGGGAGGGGTATGGCTACACCTTC.

The chain combines TRBV2 with TRBJ1-5; D may be TRBD1 (5 bases). The CDR3 has 15 amino acids. V was trimmed by 5 bases and J by 2 bases, leaving 13 bases between them. Germline lookup yields CDR1 SNHLY and CDR2 FYNNEI. CDR3 nucleotide sequence: TGTGCCAGCAGTCCAGGACGAGGGGGCAATCAGCCCCAGCATTTT. Protein product: CASSPGRGGNQPQHF.